The rows below give T cell receptor beta chains drawn from one sample of a study of blood T cell repertoires in COVID-19. TCRdb's copy holds only in-frame clones and misses some; the assay was immunoSEQ multiplex PCR. Altogether about 300,000 clones are present, 80% to 90% being singletons, with the ten largest covering around 1.2%. Sequenced input: peripheral blood. Receptor source: a woman aged 45-65 years with acute or convalescent COVID-19. The CDR3 runs from the conserved cysteine through the conserved F or W. The order of the fields is CDR3 DNA, CDR3 protein, V gene, clone size, D gene, J gene. A D gene is named only where the DNA matches it firmly. Not every row has a clone size; where given, it reads once, few, many or a size class.

TGTGCCAGCAGCTTAGAGACAGGGGGATCGGGCGAGCAGTACTTC | CASSLETGGSGEQYF | TRBV7-6 | - | TRBD1 | TRBJ2-7
TGTGCCTGGAGTGTACCCGACAGGGGAGGCGAGCAGTACTTC | CAWSVPDRGGEQYF | TRBV30 | - | TRBD1 | TRBJ2-7
TGTGCCAGCAGCCCCCAATTCAACCGCGAAGGCTACACCTTC | CASSPQFNREGYTF | TRBV7-3 | - | - | TRBJ1-2
TGTGCCCTAACCCTGGGACAGTACACCGGGGAGCTGTTTTTT | CALTLGQYTGELFF | TRBV30 | - | TRBD1 | TRBJ2-2
TGTGCCAGCAGTTATAGGGGTTCGGGCACTGAAGCTTTCTTT | CASSYRGSGTEAFF | TRBV2 | - | - | TRBJ1-1
TGTGCCAGCGCCAGGAAAGCTAACTATGGCTACACCTTC | CASARKANYGYTF | TRBV7-2 | - | - | TRBJ1-2
TGTGCCAGCAGCTTAGCCGGACTCGGTGTAGGTTCACCCCTCCACTTT | CASSLAGLGVGSPLHF | TRBV7-9 | - | - | TRBJ1-6
TGCAGCGCCGAAGGCCTGGGACAGGGAGCTCCCCCCTTC | CSAEGLGQGAPPF | TRBV29-1 | - | TRBD1 | TRBJ1-2
TGTGCCAGCTCACCGGACTCTACCTCCACAGATACGCAGTATTTT | CASSPDSTSTDTQYF | TRBV18 | - | - | TRBJ2-3
TGCGCCAGCAGCCGGGACAGGGAATCAGATACGCAGTATTTT | CASSRDRESDTQYF | TRBV5-1 | - | TRBD1 | TRBJ2-3
TGTGCCAGCAGTGAAGGACCCACAGGGAATGGGCAGCCCCAGCATTTT | CASSEGPTGNGQPQHF | TRBV6-1 | - | - | TRBJ1-5
TGTGCCAGCAGCCAAGATATTCACAGCGGGTACTCTCGTGGCTACACCTTC | CASSQDIHSGYSRGYTF | TRBV3-1/TRBV3-2 | - | - | TRBJ1-2
TGCGCCAGCAGCTTTACTAGCGGTAACAATGAGCAGTTCTTC | CASSFTSGNNEQFF | TRBV5-1 | - | TRBD2 | TRBJ2-1
TGTGCCAGCAGTTACGAATCAGGTAGCGTTGGCTACACCTTC | CASSYESGSVGYTF | TRBV6-2/TRBV6-3 | - | - | TRBJ1-2
TGTGCCAGCAGCGTAGGACAGGGAAACGAGCAGTACTTC | CASSVGQGNEQYF | TRBV9 | - | TRBD1 | TRBJ2-7
TGTGCCAGCAGCTACAACAGGGGCGTCGAGACCCAGTACTTC | CASSYNRGVETQYF | TRBV7-2 | - | TRBD1 | TRBJ2-5
TGCGCCAGCAGCTTTACCGGGACAGGGGGCAACGCGGGAGGCTCCCTCGAGCAGTACTTC | CASSFTGTGGNAGGSLEQYF | TRBV5-1 | once | TRBD1 | TRBJ2-7
TGTGCCAGCAGCCCCGGGACTAGCGGTACCTCCTACGAGCAGTACTTC | CASSPGTSGTSYEQYF | TRBV7-7 | - | TRBD2 | TRBJ2-7
TGTGCCAGCAGCCGGGACAGACCCCACGAGCAGTACTTC | CASSRDRPHEQYF | TRBV5-8 | - | TRBD1 | TRBJ2-7
TGTGCCAGCGGGACAGATAGCAATCAGCCCCAGCATTTT | CASGTDSNQPQHF | TRBV2 | - | TRBD1 | TRBJ1-5
TGTGCCAGCAGCCAAGAACAGGGAATTATAGGTGGCTACACCTTC | CASSQEQGIIGGYTF | TRBV14 | - | - | TRBJ1-2
TGTGCCAGCAGTGATCCGGGACAGGGTCGAACCGGGGAGCTGTTTTTT | CASSDPGQGRTGELFF | TRBV27 | - | TRBD1 | TRBJ2-2
TGTGCCAGCAGCTTAGTACCCACTAGGTTTGGTTACAATGAGCAGTTCTTC | CASSLVPTRFGYNEQFF | TRBV7-2 | once | - | TRBJ2-1
TGTGCCAGTAGCGTCGAGGCAACTGGAAACACCATATATTTT | CASSVEATGNTIYF | TRBV19 | - | - | TRBJ1-3
TGTGCCAGCAGTCCCAGGGGTTTTGGAGCTTTCTTT | CASSPRGFGAFF | TRBV6-5 | - | - | TRBJ1-1
TGTGCCAGCAGTCGGTCTGGGGAGGTGAGGTCTGGAAACACCATATATTTT | CASSRSGEVRSGNTIYF | TRBV6-6 | - | - | TRBJ1-3
TGTGCCAGCCCAGAGAGGGGACACAATCAGCCCCAGCATTTT | CASPERGHNQPQHF | TRBV5-8 | - | - | TRBJ1-5
TGTGCCAGCAGTTACTCGATGAGGACTGAAGCTTTCTTT | CASSYSMRTEAFF | TRBV6-6 | once | - | TRBJ1-1